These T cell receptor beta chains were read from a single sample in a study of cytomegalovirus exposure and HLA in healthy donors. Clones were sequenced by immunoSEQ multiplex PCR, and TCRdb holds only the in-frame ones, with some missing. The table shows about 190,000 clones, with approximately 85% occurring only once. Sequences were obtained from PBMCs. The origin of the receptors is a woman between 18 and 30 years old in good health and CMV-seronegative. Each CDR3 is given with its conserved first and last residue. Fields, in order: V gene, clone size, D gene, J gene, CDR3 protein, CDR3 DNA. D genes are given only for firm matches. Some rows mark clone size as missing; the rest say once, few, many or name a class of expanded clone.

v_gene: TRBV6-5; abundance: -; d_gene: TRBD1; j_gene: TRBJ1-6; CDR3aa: CASSSGQLTSPLHF; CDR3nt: TGTGCCAGCAGTTCGGGACAGCTGACCTCACCCCTCCACTTT
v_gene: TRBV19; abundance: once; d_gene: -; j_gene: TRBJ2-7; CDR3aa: CASSISVVYEQYF; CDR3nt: TGTGCCAGTAGTATCTCTGTCGTCTACGAGCAGTACTTC
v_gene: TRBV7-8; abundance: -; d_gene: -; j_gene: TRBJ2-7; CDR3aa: CASSLTTGRNEQYF; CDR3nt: TGTGCCAGCAGCCTCACTACAGGGCGGAACGAGCAGTACTTC
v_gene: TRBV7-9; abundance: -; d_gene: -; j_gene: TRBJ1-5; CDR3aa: CASSWGQGNQPQHF; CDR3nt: TGTGCCAGCAGCTGGGGGCAGGGCAATCAGCCCCAGCATTTT
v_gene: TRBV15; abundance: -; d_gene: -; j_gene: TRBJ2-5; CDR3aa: CATSSFVETQYF; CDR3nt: TGTGCCACCAGCAGCTTCGTAGAGACCCAGTACTTC
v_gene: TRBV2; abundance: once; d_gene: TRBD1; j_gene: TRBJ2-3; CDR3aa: CASQDRGGHTQYF; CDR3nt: TGTGCCAGCCAGGACAGGGGGGGACATACGCAGTATTTT
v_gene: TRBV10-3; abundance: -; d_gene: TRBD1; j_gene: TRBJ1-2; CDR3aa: CAISDTGVNYGYTF; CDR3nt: TGTGCCATCAGTGACACAGGGGTTAACTATGGCTACACCTTC
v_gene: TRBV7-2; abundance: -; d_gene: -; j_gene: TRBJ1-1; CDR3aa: CASSHRTANTEAFF; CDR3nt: TGTGCCAGCAGCCATAGAACTGCGAACACTGAAGCTTTCTTT
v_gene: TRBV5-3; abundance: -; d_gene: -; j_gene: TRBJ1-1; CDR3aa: CARSLRQGLNEPEAFF; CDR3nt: TGTGCCAGAAGCTTGAGGCAGGGATTAAATGAGCCTGAAGCTTTCTTT
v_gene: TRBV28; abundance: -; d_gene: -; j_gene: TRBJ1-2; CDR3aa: CASSLRVANYGYTF; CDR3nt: TGTGCCAGCAGTTTGCGGGTAGCTAACTATGGCTACACCTTC
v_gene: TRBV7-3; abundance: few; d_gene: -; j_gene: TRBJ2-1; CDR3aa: CASSSYRDNEQFF; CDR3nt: TGTGCCAGCAGCTCTTACAGGGACAATGAGCAGTTCTTC
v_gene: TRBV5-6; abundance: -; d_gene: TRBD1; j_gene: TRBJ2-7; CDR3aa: CASSSRTGVYEQYF; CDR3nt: TGTGCCAGCAGCTCACGGACAGGGGTCTACGAGCAGTACTTC
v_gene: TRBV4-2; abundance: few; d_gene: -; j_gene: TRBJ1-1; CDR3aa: CASSAGTEAFF; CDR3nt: TGTGCCAGCTCTGCAGGGACTGAAGCTTTCTTT
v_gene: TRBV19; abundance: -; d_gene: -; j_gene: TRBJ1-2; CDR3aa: CASSIGSGDYGYTF; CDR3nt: TGTGCCAGTAGTATAGGGTCAGGGGACTATGGCTACACCTTC
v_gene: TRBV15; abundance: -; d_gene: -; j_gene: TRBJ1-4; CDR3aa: CATSRETTATNEKLFF; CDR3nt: TGTGCCACCAGCAGAGAAACCACTGCAACTAATGAAAAACTGTTTTTT
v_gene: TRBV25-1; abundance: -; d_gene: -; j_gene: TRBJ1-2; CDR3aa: CASSEYNRNNYGYTF; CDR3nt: TGTGCCAGCAGTGAATACAATAGAAATAACTATGGCTACACCTTC
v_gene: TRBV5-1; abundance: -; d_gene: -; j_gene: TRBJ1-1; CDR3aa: CASRSMNTEAFF; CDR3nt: TGCGCCAGCAGGTCTATGAACACTGAAGCTTTCTTT
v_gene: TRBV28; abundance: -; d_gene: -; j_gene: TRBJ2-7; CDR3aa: CASSFHSLEQYF; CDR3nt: TGTGCCAGCAGTTTTCACTCACTCGAGCAGTACTTC
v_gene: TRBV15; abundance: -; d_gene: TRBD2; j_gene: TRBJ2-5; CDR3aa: CATSRGTSGGAGETQYF; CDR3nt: TGTGCCACCAGCAGAGGGACTAGCGGGGGGGCCGGGGAGACCCAGTACTTC
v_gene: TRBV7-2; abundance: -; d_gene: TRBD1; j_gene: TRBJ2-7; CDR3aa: CASSSQTGETYEQYF; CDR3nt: TGTGCCAGCAGCTCCCAGACAGGGGAAACCTACGAGCAGTACTTC
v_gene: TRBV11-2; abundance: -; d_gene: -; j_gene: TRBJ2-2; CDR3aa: CASSHDNVNTGELFF; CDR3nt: TGTGCCAGCAGCCACGACAACGTGAACACCGGGGAGCTGTTTTTT
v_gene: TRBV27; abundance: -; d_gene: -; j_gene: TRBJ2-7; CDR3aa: CASSFVPPQTPSYEQYF; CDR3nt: TGTGCCAGCAGTTTTGTCCCTCCGCAAACACCCTCTTACGAGCAGTACTTC
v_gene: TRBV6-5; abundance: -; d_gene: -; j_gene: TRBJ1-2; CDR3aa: CASSSTLWGYTF; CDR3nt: TGTGCCAGCAGTTCTACCCTATGGGGCTACACCTTC
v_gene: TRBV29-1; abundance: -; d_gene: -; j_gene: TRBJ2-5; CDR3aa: CSVFLSTSQETQYF; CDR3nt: TGCAGCGTCTTCCTTTCGACTAGCCAAGAGACCCAGTACTTC
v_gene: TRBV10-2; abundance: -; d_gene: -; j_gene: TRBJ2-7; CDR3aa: CASTPGGGEQYF; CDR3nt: TGCGCCAGCACCCCCGGGGGAGGCGAGCAGTACTTC
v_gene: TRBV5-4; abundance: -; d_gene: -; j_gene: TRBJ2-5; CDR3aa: CASSLRAGVKETQYF; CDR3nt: TGTGCCAGCAGCCTGAGGGCAGGGGTAAAAGAGACCCAGTACTTC
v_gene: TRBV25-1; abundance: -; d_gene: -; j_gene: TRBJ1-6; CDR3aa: CASSELENSPLHF; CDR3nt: TGTGCCAGCAGTGAATTGGAGAATTCACCCCTCCACTTT
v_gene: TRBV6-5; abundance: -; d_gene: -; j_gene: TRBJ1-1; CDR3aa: CASRSGARGEAFF; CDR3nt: TGTGCCAGCAGATCAGGGGCAAGGGGTGAAGCTTTCTTT
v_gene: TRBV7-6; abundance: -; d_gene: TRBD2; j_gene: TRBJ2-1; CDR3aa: CASSLVLPSGGNNEQFF; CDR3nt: TGTGCCAGCAGCTTAGTGTTACCTAGCGGGGGAAACAATGAGCAGTTCTTC
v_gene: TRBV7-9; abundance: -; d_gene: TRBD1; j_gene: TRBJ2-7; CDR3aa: CASSRTGEGYEQYF; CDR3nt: TGTGCCAGCAGCCGGACAGGGGAGGGCTACGAGCAGTACTTC
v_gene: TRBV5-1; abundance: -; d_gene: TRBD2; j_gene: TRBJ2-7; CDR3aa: CASSFGGDYYEQYF; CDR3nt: TGCGCCAGCAGCTTCGGGGGGGATTACTACGAGCAGTACTTC
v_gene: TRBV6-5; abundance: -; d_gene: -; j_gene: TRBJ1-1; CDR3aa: CASSYDMAGVAFF; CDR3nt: TGTGCCAGCAGTTACGATATGGCAGGGGTAGCTTTCTTT
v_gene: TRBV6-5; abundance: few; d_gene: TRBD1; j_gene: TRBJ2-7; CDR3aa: CASSSQSGTGAYEQYF; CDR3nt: TGTGCCAGCAGTTCACAATCCGGGACAGGGGCCTACGAGCAGTACTTC
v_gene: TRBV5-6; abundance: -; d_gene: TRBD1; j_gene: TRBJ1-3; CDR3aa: CASSLLNAGGEGNTIYF; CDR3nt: TGTGCCAGCAGCTTATTAAACGCAGGGGGCGAAGGAAACACCATATATTTT
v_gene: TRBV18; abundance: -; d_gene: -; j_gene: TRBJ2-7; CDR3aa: CASSNHLDLGYEQYF; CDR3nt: TGTGCCAGCTCAAACCACTTGGACTTGGGCTACGAGCAGTACTTC
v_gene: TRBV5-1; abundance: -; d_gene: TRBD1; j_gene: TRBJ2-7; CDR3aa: CASSLGWTGTYEQYF; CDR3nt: TGCGCCAGCAGCTTGGGGTGGACAGGGACCTACGAGCAGTACTTC
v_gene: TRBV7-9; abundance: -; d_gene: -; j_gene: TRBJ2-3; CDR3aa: CASSLGGSDTQYF; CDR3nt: TGTGCCAGCAGCTTAGGAGGGTCAGATACGCAGTATTTT
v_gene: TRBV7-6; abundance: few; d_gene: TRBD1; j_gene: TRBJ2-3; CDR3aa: CASSPLTGAGDTQYF; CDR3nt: TGTGCCAGCAGCCCCCTGACAGGGGCGGGAGATACGCAGTATTTT
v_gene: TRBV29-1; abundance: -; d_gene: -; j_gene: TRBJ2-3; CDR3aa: CSVLGAADTSTDTQYF; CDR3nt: TGCAGCGTTTTAGGGGCCGCCGACACTAGCACAGATACGCAGTATTTT
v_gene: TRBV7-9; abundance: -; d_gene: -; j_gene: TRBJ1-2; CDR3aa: CASLKQGKDYGYTF; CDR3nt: TGTGCCAGTCTTAAACAGGGAAAGGACTATGGCTACACCTTC
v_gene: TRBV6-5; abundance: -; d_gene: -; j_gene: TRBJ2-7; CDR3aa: CAPSKGGTTGEQYF; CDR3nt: TGTGCCCCATCCAAGGGGGGGACCACTGGCGAGCAGTACTTC